This record covers a single T cell receptor beta chain. Its antigen is currently not known. No per-base quality is available; no much larger clone lies one base away. This entry is derived from a study of T cell responses to AZD1222 COVID-19 vaccine (dated by TCRdb to about 2021). For the study in its entirety: AZD1222 recipients with second doses at about 4 weeks or about 12 weeks were pooled, because spike-specific TCR depth and breadth did not differ between schedules. TCR sequencing was performed for about 250 trial participants, of whom some 200 were given two doses of AZD1222 and approximately 25 were given two doses of MenACWY control vaccine. Trial participants were enrolled into age subgroups of 18-55, 56-69 and 70-plus years, which contained 148, 28 and 57 TCR-sequenced participants, respectively.

The CDR3 regions of human TCRbeta chains were analyzed by immunosequencing. As for the original processing: TCRs in the repertoires were matched against a reference library of SARS-CoV-2-specific TCRs that had been generated with the MIRA antigen-specificity platform. Breadth was defined as the fraction of unique TCRs that were SARS-CoV-2-associated, and depth was defined as the fraction of total T cells that were SARS-CoV-2-associated. Using the MIRA data, each spike-specific TCR was assigned both to the spike region to which the TCR was reactive and to a CD4 or CD8 class. Log10-transformed breadth and depth values were compared by one-way ANOVA with Sidak's multiple comparisons tests. The source is immuneACCESS, and TCRdb retained only in-frame sequences with V and J called. Part of the clones is not carried over; for the studies checked, unresolved V genes explain less than half of this, and the remainder is unexplained. V, J and clone size were drawn from that table, and D and trimming were deduced from the DNA. The sample contains more than 45,000 clones, roughly 80% of them found a single time. The ten largest clonotypes hold 25% to 30% of the sample.

The sample's time point label, in plain terms: baseline before first vaccination. Vaccinee samples came from UK trials COV001 and COV002, including a single-blind randomized controlled phase 2/3 trial of AZD1222 (ChAdOx1 nCoV-19) in healthy adults. For TCRbeta chain sequencing, PBMC samples were collected from trial participants at day 0 and at day 28 after the second dose. The study at large found these results: Only five to seven AZD1222 recipients were SARS-CoV-2 seropositive at baseline, limiting conclusions about previously exposed vaccinees. A significant rise in spike-specific TCR breadth and depth was observed after two AZD1222 doses relative to day 0 and relative to MenACWY recipients. Most participants were white British and females outnumbered males, and the authors suggested that clonal diversity may have been underestimated. CD4 TCRs associated with the vaccine covered the entire spike protein, and the dominant responses were in regions 160-218 and 743-854. Because no day 14 peak-response samples were available, repertoires were characterized only after the peak T cell response. In the small 56-69-year group, the increase in depth fell short of significance, most likely because of low power. Nearly half of unique spike-specific TCRs reportedly recognized epitopes outside regions mutated in the B.1.351 and B.1.1.7 variants.

The CDR3 measures 15 amino acids from cysteine to phenylalanine. CDR3 DNA is the only sequence kept; it has 45 bases, read in frame from the first base. Based on the germline V gene, the CDR1 and CDR2 sequences are MNHEY and SVGEGT. V gives up 0 bases and J gives up 9 bases, and the segment between their germline ends measures 15 bases. The chain is made from TRBV6-2 or TRBV6-3 and TRBJ2-1; TRBD2 is a possible D gene, resting on 5 matching bases. The material sequenced was peripheral blood, taken on day 0 of AZD1222 vaccination. The sequence came from an adult in good health. CDR3 reads: CASSYSSRLEGEQFF. The nucleotide sequence reads as follows: TGTGCCAGCAGTTACTCGAGTAGGCTAGAGGGTGAGCAGTTCTTC.